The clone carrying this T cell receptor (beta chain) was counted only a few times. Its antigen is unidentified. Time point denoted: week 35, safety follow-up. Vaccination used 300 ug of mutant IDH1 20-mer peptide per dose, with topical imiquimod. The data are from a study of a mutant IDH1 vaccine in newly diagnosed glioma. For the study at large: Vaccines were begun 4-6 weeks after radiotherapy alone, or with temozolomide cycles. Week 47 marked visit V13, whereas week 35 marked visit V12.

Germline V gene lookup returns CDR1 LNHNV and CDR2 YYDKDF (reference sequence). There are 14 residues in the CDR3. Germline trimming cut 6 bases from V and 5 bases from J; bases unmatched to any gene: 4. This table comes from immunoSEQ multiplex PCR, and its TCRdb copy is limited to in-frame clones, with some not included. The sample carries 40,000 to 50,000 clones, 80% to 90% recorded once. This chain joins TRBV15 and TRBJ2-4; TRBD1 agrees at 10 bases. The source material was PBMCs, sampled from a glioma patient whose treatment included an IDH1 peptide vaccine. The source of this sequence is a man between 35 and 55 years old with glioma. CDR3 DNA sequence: TGTGCCACCAGTTGGGGACAGGGGCAAAACATTCAGTACTTC. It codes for CATSWGQGQNIQYF. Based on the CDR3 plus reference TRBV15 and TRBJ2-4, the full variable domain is DAMVIQNPRYQVTQFGKPVTLSCSQTLNHNVMYWYQQKSSQAPKLLFHYYDKDFNNEADTPDNFQSRRPNTSFCFLDIRSPGLGDTAMYLCATSWGQGQNIQYFGAGTRLSVL.